This TCR beta chain was retrieved from a study of blood T cell repertoires in COVID-19. Study overall: Acute and convalescent COVID-19 samples came from the United States, Italy and Spain. Sources were T cells, B-cell-depleted T cells, or PBMCs; the material itself was cDNA or gDNA.

Trimming at V came to 6 bases and at J to 4 bases, leaving 2 bases not matched to a gene. This CDR3 spans 12 amino acids. Germline lookup yields CDR1 SNHLY and CDR2 FYNNEI. In the original processing: Reference gene primer amplification yielded estimated nucleated cell counts. Clones were read by immunoSEQ multiplex PCR, and TCRdb kept only the in-frame ones, dropping some. D and trimming were read from the DNA, whereas the V and J calls and clone size are those reported in that table. In the table there are 200,000 to 250,000 clones, about 89% of which are singletons. The sequence was collected from a woman aged 40 to 50 with acute or convalescent COVID-19. Material: peripheral blood. The rearrangement links TRBV2 to TRBJ2-5; 7 bases are shared with TRBD1. The CDR3 reads CASRTGIETQYF. In DNA, the CDR3 is TGTGCCAGCAGGACAGGGATAGAGACCCAGTACTTC. Full variable domain (outside the CDR3, taken from reference TRBV2 and TRBJ2-5): EPEVTQTPSHQVTQMGQEVILRCVPISNHLYFYWYRQILGQKVEFLVSFYNNEISEKSEIFDDQFSVERPDGSNFTLKIRSTKLEDSAMYFCASRTGIETQYFGPGTRLLVL.